This T cell receptor beta chain was documented in a study of shared clonotypes between healthy human individuals. Germline-derived CDR1 and CDR2 are KGHSH and LQKENI. The CDR3 sequence is 12 residues long. The V end was cut by 6 bases, the J end by 4 bases, with 8 bases between. Only in-frame clones appear in the TCRdb table, and some are missing; sequencing was by immunoSEQ multiplex PCR. The sample yields some 380,000 clones, roughly 96% seen once. This chain connects TRBV18 to TRBJ2-3; no clear D gene. The receptor was isolated from a young man in good health. Sequences were obtained from memory CD8+ T cells sorted from blood. As for subset: CD45RO+ cells pooled with CCR7-negative TemRA cells. CDR3 sequence (DNA): TGTGCCAGCTCCCCCTCGGCAGATACGCAGTATTTT. It codes for CASSPSADTQYF.